These 21 T cell receptor beta chains were sequenced from one sample in a study of blood T cells in healthy people across ages. Alongside a J-beta primer mix, a sample-barcoded 5' primer served in a second PCR lasting about 7 to 12 cycles. TCRdb processed the 5' RACE reads anew with MiXCR; each CDR3 protein has one entry. The sample shows roughly 1,800,000 distinct CDR3 sequences, about 49% of them seen only once. Sample: blood. All receptors derive from a woman aged 40 to 50 in good health.

The rearrangement links TRBV9 to TRBJ2-7; tentatively, D is TRBD1 or TRBD2 (5 bases each). The J call may be faulty, since TRBJ2-5 better matches the DNA end. Per germline, CDR1 SGDLS and CDR2 YYNGEE. This CDR3 is built from 14 residues. CDR3 amino acids: CASSEGMGRETQYF. The CDR3 nucleotides read TGTGCCAGCAGTGAGGGGATGGGGCGGGAGACCCAGTACTTC.

This clonotype was recorded a few times. J is TRBJ2-5 and V is TRBV4-1; possible D gene TRBD1, 6 bases. CDR3 length: 15 residues. Per the germline V gene, CDR1 is MGHRA and CDR2 is YSYEKL. The ends were cut back, 0 bases at V and 5 bases at J, with 13 bases in the middle. CDR3 region: CASSQEAQGPETQYF. The CDR3 nucleotides read TGCGCCAGCAGCCAAGAGGCACAGGGTCCCGAGACCCAGTACTTC.

V usage is TRBV7-2 and J usage is TRBJ1-4; TRBD1 matches 7 bases. The V and J ends lost 6 bases and 3 bases, in that order; junction bases with no gene match: 7. Germline CDR1 is SGHTA and CDR2 is FQGNSA. The CDR3 length is 15 residues. CDR3 sequence reads: CASRLQGSPNEKLFF. The CDR3 DNA reads TGTGCCAGCAGATTACAGGGGTCCCCTAATGAAAAACTGTTTTTT.

This clonotype appeared a few times. The rearrangement links TRBV9 to TRBJ1-2; tentative D call: TRBD1 (6 bases). The germline V gene has CDR1 SGDLS and CDR2 YYNGEE. Deletions cut 4 bases from V and 5 bases from J, with 15 bases between. The CDR3 is made up of 14 amino acids. The CDR3 reads CASSPDSPSYGYTF. CDR3 sequence (DNA): TGTGCCAGCAGCCCGGACAGCCCCTCTTATGGCTACACCTTC.

This chain uses TRBV4-1 with TRBJ1-5; 8 bases fit TRBD1. CDR3 length: 15 residues. V shed 0 bases, J shed 4 bases, and the junction held 2 bases outside the gene matches. Germline V gives CDR1 MGHRA, CDR2 YSYEKL. CDR3 nucleotide sequence: TGCGCCAGCAGCCAAGATCGGACAGGGAATCAGCCCCAGCATTTT. Translation: CASSQDRTGNQPQHF.

In DNA, the CDR3 is TGTGCCAGCAGCGTTTCGGGGGGACTAGTTCGCCATGAGCAGTTCTTC. Amino acid sequence: CASSVSGGLVRHEQFF. V usage is TRBV9 and J usage is TRBJ2-1; 8 bases are shared with TRBD2. V gave up 2 bases and J gave up 8 bases; unmatched junction bases: 12. There are 16 residues in the CDR3. Germline V gene lookup returns CDR1 SGDLS and CDR2 YYNGEE.

Worth noting for this clonotype: The junction differs from germline at one of its ends, possibly a read error. This chain connects TRBV4-1 to TRBJ1-2; D unresolved. The CDR3 consists of 11 residues. Germline V gene lookup returns CDR1 MGHRA and CDR2 YSYEKL. CDR3 in DNA: TGCGCCGGCAGCCAACACTATGGCTACACCTTC. This encodes CAGSQHYGYTF.

In this sample, this clonotype turned up many times. Germline and junction disagree at one end, which may indicate a read error. The gene calls are TRBV5-1 and TRBJ2-7; 7 bases align to TRBD1. The CDR3 contains 13 residues. From germline, CDR1 is SGHRS and CDR2 YFSETQ. CDR3: CASSPTGAYEQYF. As DNA, the CDR3 is TGTGCCAGCAGCCCAACAGGGGCCTACGAGCAGTACTTC.

V gene TRBV18 combines with J gene TRBJ1-6; no firm D call. CDR1 KGHSH and CDR2 LQKENI come from the germline V gene. V shed 3 bases and J shed 7 bases, with 7 bases lying between them. The CDR3 runs 13 residues. CDR3 loop: CASSPQRNSPLHF. The CDR3 DNA follows: TGTGCCAGCTCACCGCAACGAAATTCACCCCTCCACTTT.

CDR3 nucleotide sequence: TGTGCCACCAGTTTAGGCGGGGGGCCTGGAGATACGCAGTATTTT. Translating it yields CATSLGGGPGDTQYF. The rearrangement uses TRBV24-1 and TRBJ2-3, with 8 bases fitting TRBD2. This CDR3 has 15 residues. CDR1 is KGHDR and CDR2 is SFDVKD in the germline V gene. With V trimmed by 6 bases and J by 5 bases, 9 bases remained unmatched.

With respect to this clonotype: This CDR3 is missing its conserved last phenylalanine or tryptophan, likely due to a read error. The rearrangement uses TRBV20-1 and TRBJ2-1; 9 nucleotides agree with TRBD2. The CDR3 runs 14 residues. V dropped 5 bases and J dropped 6; count of bases not matched to a gene: 8. Per germline, CDR1 DFQATT and CDR2 SNEGSKA (reference sequence). CDR3 DNA sequence: TGCAGTGCTCTTCGGGCTAGCGGGGTCAATGAGCAGTTCTTA. It specifies CSALRASGVNEQFL.

This chain connects TRBV14 to TRBJ2-5; the D is unclear. The tail of the sequence fits TRBJ2-7 better, so the J call may be wrong. Germline assignment: CDR1 SGHDN and CDR2 FVKESK. This CDR3 comprises 11 residues. CDR3 amino acids: CASSHISEQYF. CDR3 in DNA: TGTGCCAGCAGCCATATAAGCGAGCAGTACTTC.

The J gene is TRBJ2-5, the V gene TRBV10-1; D perhaps matches TRBD2 (6 bases). Germline values: CDR1 WNHNN, CDR2 SYGVQD (reference sequence). Trimming left V 8 bases short and J 5 bases short, with 15 bases between. The CDR3 runs to 13 residues. CDR3 loop: CASPGGVEETQYF. The CDR3 DNA reads TGCGCCAGCCCCGGCGGGGTAGAGGAGACCCAGTACTTC.

This clonotype was observed once. The rearrangement joins TRBV6-6 to TRBJ2-3; 7 bases are a match to TRBD2. J lost 2 bases, V lost 4 bases, and 6 bases had no gene match. Germline lookup yields CDR1 MNHNY and CDR2 SVGAGI (reference sequence). The CDR3 sequence is 15 residues long. The CDR3 bases are TGTGCCAGCAGTTCCGGGACTATTCTCACAGATACGCAGTATTTT. Protein product: CASSSGTILTDTQYF.

Many counts were recorded for this clonotype. Germline is not matched at one junction end, which may reflect a read error. The chain joins TRBV12-3 or TRBV12-4 to TRBJ2-5; TRBD1 might be the D (5 bases). The length of the CDR3 is 14 residues. The CDR3 nucleotides read TGCGCCAGCAGCTTGAGACAGACTCAAGAGACCCAGTACTTC. It encodes CASSLRQTQETQYF.

In its sample, this clonotype was seen a few times. The chain is built from TRBV9 and TRBJ2-6, with 8 bases lining up with TRBD1. The CDR3 totals 16 residues. Trimming at V came to 4 bases and at J to 4 bases, leaving 7 bases not matched to a gene. Germline CDR1 SGDLS, CDR2 YYNGEE. Written as DNA, the CDR3 is TGTGCCAGCAGCCCCAGACAGGGGATGGGGGCCAACGTCCTGACTTTC. This encodes CASSPRQGMGANVLTF.

This chain connects TRBV24-1 to TRBJ2-3; the match to TRBD2 covers 7 bases. Germline values: CDR1 KGHDR, CDR2 SFDVKD. This CDR3 contains 15 residues. V dropped 4 bases and J dropped 1; count of bases not matched to a gene: 4. The CDR3: CATSEPTSGTDTQYF. As DNA, the CDR3 is TGTGCCACCAGTGAACCAACTAGCGGCACAGATACGCAGTATTTT.

A few counts support this clonotype. One end of the junction fails to match germline, which may point to a read error. The V and J genes are TRBV24-1 and TRBJ2-1, with TRBD1 matching over 7 bases. The CDR3 is made up of 14 amino acids. The germline V gene encodes CDR1 KGHDR and CDR2 SFDVKD. The CDR3 is CATSKGQSYYEQFF. CDR3 sequence (DNA): TGTGCCACCAGCAAGGGACAGTCCTACTATGAGCAGTTCTTC.

The CDR3 is CASSLEGGTGFYEQYF. In DNA, the CDR3 is TGTGCCAGCAGCTTAGAGGGTGGGACAGGCTTTTACGAGCAGTACTTC. The J gene is TRBJ2-5, the V gene TRBV7-2; 8 bases line up with TRBD1. The end of the DNA is better explained by TRBJ2-7, so the J call may be wrong. Looked up from germline, CDR1 is SGHTA and CDR2 is FQGNSA. This CDR3 contains 16 residues.

The rearrangement links TRBV12-3 or TRBV12-4 to TRBJ2-1; maybe TRBD2 (6 bases). CDR3 length: 14 amino acids. V was trimmed by 7 bases and J by 6 bases, leaving 16 bases between them. CDR3 amino acids: CASTGGAGANEQFF. The CDR3 region has the DNA TGTGCCAGCACCGGAGGGGCAGGAGCCAATGAGCAGTTCTTC.

The V call is TRBV7-2, the J call TRBJ2-3; TRBD2 agrees at 7 bases. Germline V gives CDR1 SGHTA, CDR2 FQGNSA. The junction had 9 bases not matched to a gene; V was cut back by 4 bases and J by 5 bases. CDR3 size: 15 residues. CDR3 sequence reads: CASSSGSAGEDTQYF. Written as DNA, the CDR3 is TGTGCCAGCAGCTCGGGTAGCGCGGGGGAAGATACGCAGTATTTT.